This is a list of T cell receptor beta chains from one sample in a study of Graves' ophthalmopathy and Graves' hyperthyroidism. Using its own MiXCR run on the multiplex PCR reads, TCRdb lists one record per CDR3 protein. The table lists about 700,000 distinct CDR3 sequences, 40% of them singletons. Input material: peripheral blood. Receptor source: an adult man with Graves' ophthalmopathy. CDR3s include the opening cysteine and the closing phenylalanine or tryptophan. Fields, in order: J gene, V gene, CDR3 protein.

J: TRBJ1-4; V: TRBV2; CDR3: CAAGTGGPNEKLFF
J: TRBJ2-7; V: TRBV25-1; CDR3: CASSQSTSLEQYF
J: TRBJ1-2; V: TRBV5-4; CDR3: CASSSGVTYGYTF
J: TRBJ1-3; V: TRBV20-1; CDR3: CSALGKQGGNTIYF
J: TRBJ2-4; V: TRBV29-1; CDR3: CSVAAKNIQYF
J: TRBJ2-7; V: TRBV4-3; CDR3: CASSQEEGVGYEQYF
J: TRBJ1-4; V: TRBV15; CDR3: CATSNAGGESNEKLFF
J: TRBJ1-5; V: TRBV20-1; CDR3: CSARYGTKSNQPQHF
J: TRBJ2-7; V: TRBV2; CDR3: CASSVGRGTGGGEQYF
J: TRBJ2-7; V: TRBV25-1; CDR3: CASSEYNRVGLVQYF
J: TRBJ2-5; V: TRBV2; CDR3: CASSERPGRETQYF
J: TRBJ1-5; V: TRBV19; CDR3: CATQPGQGSNQPQHF
J: TRBJ2-2; V: TRBV7-9; CDR3: CASSSASGRAGELFF
J: TRBJ2-7; V: TRBV29-1; CDR3: CSVEGGRGSEQYF
J: TRBJ2-2; V: TRBV7-2; CDR3: CASLLSRMAGELFF
J: TRBJ1-2; V: TRBV29-1; CDR3: CSVENGPYGYTF
J: TRBJ2-5; V: TRBV6-1; CDR3: CASRLPGAWETQYF
J: TRBJ1-5; V: TRBV10-3; CDR3: CASSTRTGVDQPQHF
J: TRBJ1-2; V: TRBV13; CDR3: CASSLGTGSGYTF
J: TRBJ2-3; V: TRBV25-1; CDR3: CASSDVGLAGGNSTDTQYF
J: TRBJ2-5; V: TRBV7-9; CDR3: CASSPDTGGRQETQYF
J: TRBJ2-2; V: TRBV2; CDR3: CASSATKGGNTGELFF
J: TRBJ2-5; V: TRBV29-1; CDR3: CSLGGELSETQYF
J: TRBJ1-5; V: TRBV7-8; CDR3: CAGSLQGPRNQPQHF
J: TRBJ2-7; V: TRBV10-3; CDR3: CAISLQGPLSEQYF
J: TRBJ1-5; V: TRBV24-1; CDR3: CASSPADNQPQHF
J: TRBJ2-7; V: TRBV19; CDR3: CASSITPTGEQYF
J: TRBJ1-5; V: TRBV7-2; CDR3: CASSLRGRNQPQHF
J: TRBJ1-2; V: TRBV15; CDR3: CATSRDASASGYTF
J: TRBJ1-2; V: TRBV14; CDR3: CASSQDSWGSYGYTF
J: TRBJ2-2; V: TRBV20-1; CDR3: CSAREYDRGLTGELFF
J: TRBJ1-6; V: TRBV7-2; CDR3: CASSLVRGSSYNSPLHF
J: TRBJ1-1; V: TRBV15; CDR3: CATSQTDREIAEAFF
J: TRBJ2-5; V: TRBV6-5; CDR3: CASSYDRADETQYF
J: TRBJ2-5; V: TRBV7-6; CDR3: CASTIAGGNQETQYF
J: TRBJ2-7; V: TRBV24-1; CDR3: CATSLIFEDRCYEQYF
J: TRBJ2-6; V: TRBV7-9; CDR3: CASRRGMNTGANVLTF
J: TRBJ2-7; V: TRBV27; CDR3: CASSLVGTYVYEQYF
J: TRBJ1-2; V: TRBV9; CDR3: CASSVSRTDNYGYTF
J: TRBJ1-2; V: TRBV2; CDR3: CASRKGGNYGYTF
J: TRBJ1-2; V: TRBV7-9; CDR3: CASSLRDGANYGYTF
J: TRBJ1-5; V: TRBV20-1; CDR3: CSATQLDRGINQPQHF
J: TRBJ1-1; V: TRBV29-1; CDR3: CSGSTGGVTEAFF
J: TRBJ1-2; V: TRBV19; CDR3: CASSIGGSWANYGYTF
J: TRBJ2-2; V: TRBV9; CDR3: CASSVASANTGELFF
J: TRBJ2-7; V: TRBV20-1; CDR3: CSASHQGNSGQYF
J: TRBJ2-3; V: TRBV25-1; CDR3: CASSPDRDRTDTQYF
J: TRBJ2-6; V: TRBV25-1; CDR3: CASSYSRSSGANVLTF
J: TRBJ1-5; V: TRBV7-9; CDR3: CASSETGSNQPQHF
J: TRBJ1-5; V: TRBV24-1; CDR3: CASSLRDRAESQHF
J: TRBJ2-3; V: TRBV10-3; CDR3: CAISEAGATDTQYF
J: TRBJ1-5; V: TRBV9; CDR3: CASSVGGQVYQPQHF
J: TRBJ2-7; V: TRBV7-2; CDR3: CASSLRAGSAYEQYF
J: TRBJ2-7; V: TRBV30; CDR3: CACRDRMSYEQYF
J: TRBJ2-5; V: TRBV7-9; CDR3: CASGLRKLAPAQETQYF
J: TRBJ2-5; V: TRBV28; CDR3: CASSPTGRGETQYF
J: TRBJ1-2; V: TRBV7-9; CDR3: CASSPPGGGYGYTF
J: TRBJ2-5; V: TRBV7-6; CDR3: CASSLMAGDGETQYF
J: TRBJ2-5; V: TRBV10-1; CDR3: CASSGQGSRETQYF
J: TRBJ2-7; V: TRBV10-3; CDR3: CASSYSGYPPLEQYF